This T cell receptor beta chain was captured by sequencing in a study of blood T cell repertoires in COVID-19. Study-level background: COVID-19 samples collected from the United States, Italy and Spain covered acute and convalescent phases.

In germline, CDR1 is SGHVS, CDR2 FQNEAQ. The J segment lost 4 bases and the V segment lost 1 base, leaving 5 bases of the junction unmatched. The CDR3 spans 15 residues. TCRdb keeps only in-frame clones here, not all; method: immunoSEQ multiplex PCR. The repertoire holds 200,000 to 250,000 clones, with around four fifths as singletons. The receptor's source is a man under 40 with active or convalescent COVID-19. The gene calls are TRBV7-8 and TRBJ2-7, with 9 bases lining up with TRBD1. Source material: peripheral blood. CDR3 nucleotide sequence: TGTGCCAGCAGCTTAGTCCCGGGACAGGGTTACGAGCAGTACTTC. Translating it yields CASSLVPGQGYEQYF.